These 6 T cell receptor beta chains were sequenced from one sample in a study of early stage breast cancer tumors. TCRdb keeps only in-frame clones here, not all; method: immunoSEQ multiplex PCR. Of approximately 11,000 clones in the sample, roughly 69% were seen once. The material sequenced was breast tumor tissue. The source is a middle-aged person with breast cancer.

This chain links TRBV4-1 with TRBJ1-1; D is undetermined. The CDR3 has 13 amino acids. Trimming took 4 bases from V and 1 from J, leaving 7 bases between them. The germline V gene has CDR1 MGHRA and CDR2 YSYEKL. CDR3 protein: CASSLVGNTEAFF. The CDR3 DNA reads TGCGCCAGCAGCCTGGTGGGGAACACTGAAGCTTTCTTT.

The count of this clone is one. The chain has TRBV5-4 and TRBJ1-1; 8 nucleotides agree with TRBD1. V shed 4 bases, J shed 0 bases, and the junction held 2 bases outside the gene matches. This CDR3 is 14 amino acids long. Germline loops: CDR1 SGHNT, CDR2 YYREEE (reference sequence). CDR3 region: CASSLQGVNTEAFF. As DNA, the CDR3 is TGTGCCAGCAGCCTACAGGGGGTGAACACTGAAGCTTTCTTT.

The V call is TRBV10-1, the J call TRBJ2-1, with a weak D call TRBD2 (7 bases). The CDR3 has 15 residues. Germline values: CDR1 WNHNN, CDR2 SYGVQD (reference sequence). The V end was cut by 6 bases, the J end by 0 bases, with 12 bases between. CDR3 bases: TGCGCCAGCAGAGGGGGGGGGCTCTCCTACAATGAGCAGTTCTTC. Its translation: CASRGGGLSYNEQFF.

V usage is TRBV13 and J usage is TRBJ1-2, with 10 nucleotides matching TRBD1. J gave up 4 bases and V 5 bases, and 7 bases lay outside the gene matches. CDR3 size: 15 residues. Germline loops: CDR1 PRHDT, CDR2 FYEKMQ (reference sequence). DNA for the CDR3: TGTGCCAGCAGCCAGACAGGGGGCTCTTTCTATGGCTACACCTTC. Amino acids: CASSQTGGSFYGYTF.

The chain joins TRBV10-3 to TRBJ1-1; 7 bases align to TRBD1. Germline V CDR1 and CDR2: ENHRY, SYGVKD. V shed 5 bases and J 0 bases; nucleotides not matched to a gene: 6. The CDR3 loop spans 15 amino acids. The CDR3 DNA reads TGTGCCATCAGTACCGGGACAGCCCTGAACACTGAAGCTTTCTTT. Protein: CAISTGTALNTEAFF.

This sequence joins TRBV11-3 and TRBJ2-3, with TRBD2 as a possible D gene (5 bases). Trimming removed 3 bases at V and 0 bases at J, with 10 bases between. The CDR3 is 15 amino acids. Germline lookup yields CDR1 SGHNT and CDR2 YENEEA. In DNA, the CDR3 is TGTGCCAGCAGCTTGCTAGCACTTAGCACAGATACGCAGTATTTT. This sequence encodes CASSLLALSTDTQYF.